This T cell receptor (beta chain) was recorded in a study of blood T cells in healthy people across ages. Samples had at least 6.5 million PBMCs isolated from them. Primers used in a second PCR of about 7 to 12 cycles were a sample-barcoded 5' primer and a J-beta primer mix. With 12 random nucleotides, a template-switch adaptor tagged each individual cDNA molecule. Each CDR3 protein is one row after TCRdb ran MiXCR on the 5' RACE reads. Of around 940,000 distinct CDR3 sequences detected, roughly 51% appear once; the ten largest clones hold 20% to 25%. Findings and limits, study-wide: There was no known CMV status for donors, so expanded clonotype changes were possibly confounded. Long-lived donors exceeded aged donors in naive CD4+ cells and diversity.

The CDR3 covers 14 residues. Per germline, CDR1 DFQATT and CDR2 SNEGSKA (reference sequence). Trimming removed 6 bases at V and 2 bases at J, with 15 bases between. This clonotype has only a few counts. As yet, its antigen is unknown. Sequenced: blood. This rearrangement joins TRBV20-1 to TRBJ2-3; possible D gene TRBD2, 6 bases. This receptor was identified in a woman aged 60 to 75 in good health. Here the CDR3 reads CSAFLLAPTDTQYF. In DNA form, the CDR3 reads TGCAGTGCCTTCCTACTAGCTCCCACAGATACGCAGTATTTT.